These 20 T cell receptor beta chains came from one sample sequenced in a study of cytomegalovirus exposure and HLA in healthy donors. TCRdb's copy holds only in-frame clones and misses some; the assay was immunoSEQ multiplex PCR. The data contain 100,000 to 150,000 clones, about 88% of them singletons. The sample was PBMCs. The receptors come from a woman aged 18-30 years in good health and CMV-seronegative.

The J gene is TRBJ2-7, the V gene TRBV4-3, with 14 bases lining up with TRBD2. V shed 0 bases and J 2 bases; nucleotides not matched to a gene: 18. The germline V gene has CDR1 LGHNA and CDR2 YSLEER. The CDR3 totals 22 residues. In DNA, the CDR3 is TGCGCCAGCAGCCAAGAGGTTTTGGTGAGGACAGGGGGACTAGCGGGAGCCTACGAGCAGTACTTC. Amino acids: CASSQEVLVRTGGLAGAYEQYF.

V is TRBV28 and J is TRBJ1-1; D perhaps matches TRBD1 (5 bases). The CDR3 is made up of 13 amino acids. Between the trimmed V and J ends, which lost 5 bases and 4 bases, there was a span of 11 bases. Germline V gene data show CDR1 as MDHEN and CDR2 as SYDVKM. CDR3 residues: CASSPPGSTEAFF. The CDR3 DNA reads TGTGCCAGCAGTCCTCCAGGGTCCACTGAAGCTTTCTTT. The full variable domain, its missing parts supplied by reference TRBV28 and TRBJ1-1, is DVKVTQSSRYLVKRTGEKVFLECVQDMDHENMFWYRQDPGLGLRLIYFSYDVKMKEKGDIPEGYSVSREKKERFSLILESASTNQTSMYLCASSPPGSTEAFFGQGTRLTVV.

In nucleotides, the CDR3 is TGTGCCAGCACCCCGAGGGGGAAAACAGATACGCAGTATTTT. This gives the protein CASTPRGKTDTQYF. The chain carries TRBV27 and TRBJ2-3; possibly TRBD1 for D (6 bases). This CDR3 is 14 amino acids long. Trimming shortened V by 7 bases and J by 3 bases, and 14 bases separated the two germline ends. The germline gives CDR1 MNHEY, CDR2 SMNVEV (reference sequence).

In DNA form, the CDR3 reads TGTGCCAGTAGTCTACTCAGGGGCGCTGAAAAACTGTTTTTT. It encodes CASSLLRGAEKLFF. The chain employs TRBV19 and TRBJ1-4; D is possibly TRBD1 (6 bases). CDR1 is LNHDA, CDR2 SQIVND, per germline (reference sequence). CDR3 length: 14 amino acids. V lost 5 bases and J lost 7, with 14 bases in between.

This clone was seen only once. The rearrangement uses TRBV28 and TRBJ1-4; no clear D gene. This CDR3 region has 13 residues. V lost 4 bases, J lost 4 bases, and 7 bases lay in between. Germline CDR1 reads MDHEN; CDR2 reads SYDVKM. CDR3 sequence (DNA): TGTGCCAGCAGTTCAACGGGTAATGAAAAACTGTTTTTT. Translating gives CASSSTGNEKLFF.

This chain connects TRBV2 to TRBJ2-7; TRBD1 agrees at 11 bases. Looked up from germline, CDR1 is SNHLY and CDR2 is FYNNEI. CDR3 length equals 15 residues. V shed 5 bases, J shed 6 bases, and the junction held 9 bases outside the gene matches. Here the CDR3 reads CASSSQGQGAAEQYV. CDR3 nucleotide sequence: TGTGCCAGCAGTAGCCAAGGACAGGGGGCGGCCGAGCAGTACGTC.

This clone was seen once. The chain links TRBV7-9 to TRBJ2-1; TRBD2 agrees at 14 bases. With 5 bases clipped from V and 6 bases from J, the junction kept 3 bases outside the gene matches. Germline CDR1 reads SEHNR; CDR2 reads FQNEAQ (reference sequence). CDR3 size: 15 residues. The CDR3 DNA reads TGTGCCAGCAGCGAGGGGACTAGCGGGAGCAATGAGCAGTTCTTC. Translation gives CASSEGTSGSNEQFF.

This sequence joins TRBV7-9 and TRBJ2-2; possibly TRBD2 for D (6 bases). The V gene's germline CDR1 is SEHNR and CDR2 FQNEAQ (reference sequence). V was cut by 5 bases and J by 0 bases, with 16 bases left in between. This CDR3 contains 17 residues. CDR3 in DNA: TGTGCCAGCAGCCAAACACGGGAGCCTACGAACACCGGGGAGCTGTTTTTT. It encodes CASSQTREPTNTGELFF.

The rearrangement joins TRBV13 to TRBJ2-3; 10 nucleotides match TRBD2. Germline CDR1 is PRHDT and CDR2 is FYEKMQ (reference sequence). This CDR3 contains 18 residues. J gave up 2 bases and V 4 bases, and 12 bases lay outside the gene matches. Here the CDR3 DNA reads TGTGCCAGCAGCTCGATTGGAACCCTAGCGGGAGCCACAGATACGCAGTATTTT. It translates to CASSSIGTLAGATDTQYF.

The CDR3 nucleotides read TGTGCCAGCAGCTCACCAGCGAGTGGCCGGAACACCGGGGAGCTGTTTTTT. Residues: CASSSPASGRNTGELFF. The chain recombines TRBV11-2 with TRBJ2-2; D is undetermined. V shed 4 bases and J shed 1 base, with 16 bases lying between them. Germline V lookup: CDR1 SGHAT, CDR2 FQNNGV. There are 17 residues in the CDR3.

The chain has TRBV5-6 and TRBJ2-2; possible D gene TRBD2, 6 bases. This CDR3 is built from 15 residues. Germline V gene lookup returns CDR1 SGHDT and CDR2 YYEEEE. The ends were cut back, 1 base at V and 1 base at J, with 8 bases in the middle. CDR3 bases: TGTGCCAGCAGCTTGTACGGGGGGAACACCGGGGAGCTGTTTTTT. Its translation is CASSLYGGNTGELFF.

V is TRBV27 and J is TRBJ2-2; D might be TRBD1 (7 bases). CDR1 MNHEY and CDR2 SMNVEV come from the germline V gene (reference sequence). The CDR3 extends over 15 amino acids. Trimming took off 4 bases at V and 4 bases at J, with 13 bases between the two ends. The CDR3 loop is CASSSTGTGTGELFF. CDR3 DNA: TGTGCCAGCAGTTCGACAGGGACTGGCACCGGGGAGCTGTTTTTT.

This chain links TRBV7-8 with TRBJ2-5, with a possible D match to TRBD2 (6 bases). The length of the CDR3 is 14 residues. Germline assignment: CDR1 SGHVS and CDR2 FQNEAQ. Trimming pared 5 bases from V and 5 bases from J, leaving 15 bases between. CDR3 DNA sequence: TGTGCCAGCAGCCCGGCCAGGAGCGGGGAGACCCAGTACTTC. Translation gives CASSPARSGETQYF.

The chain joins TRBV25-1 to TRBJ2-1, with 7 bases lining up with TRBD2. Germline loops: CDR1 MGHDK, CDR2 SYGVNS. CDR3 length: 15 residues. The trim removed 5 bases at V and 7 bases at J, leaving 11 bases unmatched. CDR3 region: CASSPGSYGGNEQFF. CDR3 bases: TGTGCCAGCAGTCCCGGGAGCTACGGGGGGAATGAGCAGTTCTTC.

The V and J genes are TRBV19 and TRBJ2-6; D uncertain. The V end lost 8 bases, the J end lost 1 base, and 9 bases lay between the germline ends. Germline V CDR1 and CDR2: LNHDA, SQIVND (reference sequence). The CDR3 extends over 14 amino acids. CDR3 DNA sequence: TGTGCCAGTCATGTTCGGTCTGGGGCCAACGTCCTGACTTTC. The encoded protein is CASHVRSGANVLTF.

The rearrangement uses TRBV10-3 and TRBJ2-7; tentatively, D is TRBD2 (6 bases). The CDR3 is 13 residues long. Trimming took off 6 bases at V and 2 bases at J, with 11 bases between the two ends. Germline CDR1 is ENHRY and CDR2 is SYGVKD. In nucleotides, the CDR3 is TGTGCCATCAGATCCACGGGGGCCTACGAGCAGTACTTC. It codes for CAIRSTGAYEQYF.

The chain has TRBV30 and TRBJ2-2; no reliable D call. Germline V lookup: CDR1 GTSNPN, CDR2 SVGIG (reference sequence). The CDR3 is 15 residues long. The V and J ends lost 3 bases and 0 bases respectively, with 11 bases between them. In nucleotides, the CDR3 is TGTGCCTGGAGCGCAACTCGCGCGAACACCGGGGAGCTGTTTTTT. This encodes CAWSATRANTGELFF.

This chain links TRBV11-2 with TRBJ2-6, with 10 positions matching TRBD1. Germline V gene lookup returns CDR1 SGHAT and CDR2 FQNNGV. The CDR3 runs to 19 residues. J lost 2 bases, V lost 4 bases, and 11 bases had no gene match. The CDR3, as DNA: TGTGCCAGCAGCTCCATAGCCGGGACAGGGGCCGCTGGGGCCAACGTCCTGACTTTC. It translates to CASSSIAGTGAAGANVLTF.

This clone was found once. CDR3 sequence (DNA): TGTGCCTGGGCGGGACAGGGCTACGAGCAGTACTTC. This encodes CAWAGQGYEQYF. The chain combines TRBV30 with TRBJ2-7, with TRBD1 matching 9 bases. Unmatched junction bases numbered 2, after V lost 5 bases and J lost 3 bases. The CDR3 has 12 residues. In germline, CDR1 is GTSNPN, CDR2 SVGIG (reference sequence). Using reference TRBV30 and TRBJ2-7 for the parts outside the CDR3, the full variable domain is SQTIHQWPATLVQPVGSPLSLECTVEGTSNPNLYWYRQAAGRGLQLLFYSVGIGQISSEVPQNLSASRPQDRQFILSSKKLLLSDSGFYLCAWAGQGYEQYFGPGTRLTVT.

The chain uses TRBV18 and TRBJ1-1; possible D gene TRBD1, 5 bases. V shed 6 bases and J shed 3 bases, with 29 bases lying between them. The CDR3 runs 19 residues. The germline gives CDR1 KGHSH, CDR2 LQKENI. CDR3 in amino acids: CASSPNFGQRLIGDTEAFF. CDR3 coding DNA: TGTGCCAGCTCCCCGAACTTCGGACAACGGCTTATCGGTGACACTGAAGCTTTCTTT. Filled out from reference TRBV18 and TRBJ1-1, the complete variable domain reads NAGVMQNPRHLVRRRGQEARLRCSPMKGHSHVYWYRQLPEEGLKFMVYLQKENIIDESGMPKERFSAEFPKEGPSILRIQQVVRGDSAAYFCASSPNFGQRLIGDTEAFFGQGTRLTVV.